The 22 T cell receptor beta chains presented below share a single source sample, sequenced in a study of neurological immune-mediated disorders. From the 5' RACE reads, TCRdb called clonotypes with MiXCR, one entry per CDR3 protein. This table has tens of thousands of distinct CDR3 sequences, roughly 15% appearing once. Sequenced sample: PBMCs. These receptors were collected from a woman aged 45-65 years in good health.

This clonotype showed up many times. The chain is built from TRBV12-3 or TRBV12-4 and TRBJ2-2; perhaps TRBD1 as D (5 bases). Trimming stripped 7 bases from V and 3 bases from J, with 6 bases between. The CDR3 has 12 residues. The CDR3 DNA is TGTGCCAGCACCAGGGACACCGGGGAGCTGTTTTTT. Amino acids: CASTRDTGELFF.

Ten or more counts support this clonotype. The V call is TRBV5-1, the J call TRBJ2-5; D is perhaps TRBD1 (6 bases). The germline V and J ends were trimmed by 2 bases and 5 bases, with 13 bases remaining between them. This CDR3 is built from 14 residues. Germline CDR1 and CDR2: SGHRS and YFSETQ. The CDR3 sequence is CASSLTGSGETQYF. CDR3 nucleotide sequence: TGCGCCAGCAGCTTAACAGGGTCTGGGGAGACCCAGTACTTC.

This clonotype appeared many times. This sequence joins TRBV6-6 and TRBJ1-1; 8 bases are a match to TRBD1. The germline CDR1 and CDR2 sequences are MNHNY and SVGAGI (reference sequence). The CDR3 runs to 14 residues. Trimming removed 5 bases from V and 10 bases from J; junction bases left unmatched: 12. CDR3 in amino acids: CASSTPGQAGGAFF. The DNA for the CDR3 is TGTGCCAGCAGTACCCCGGGACAGGCGGGGGGAGCTTTCTTT.

This clonotype was detected many times. This rearrangement joins TRBV4-2 to TRBJ1-5, with 7 bases aligning to TRBD1. The CDR3 consists of 15 residues. V lost 0 bases and J lost 7; bases outside the gene matches: 6. Germline assignment: CDR1 LGHNA and CDR2 YNFKEQ. The chain's CDR3 is CASSQDQGGPQPQHF. CDR3 DNA sequence: TGTGCCAGCAGCCAAGATCAAGGGGGCCCCCAGCCCCAGCATTTT.

Notes on this clonotype: This may be a read error, as it is one base from a much larger clone. The chain links TRBV20-1 to TRBJ2-3; D is unclear. The V and J ends lost 6 bases and 7 bases respectively, with 11 bases between them. The V gene's germline CDR1 is DFQATT and CDR2 SNEGSKA (reference sequence). The CDR3 sequence is 11 residues long. For the CDR3, the DNA is TGCAGTGCGCCCCTTGCATATACGCAGTATTTT. Translating it yields CSAPLAYTQYF.

The V gene is TRBV5-1, the J gene TRBJ2-2, with 7 bases identical to TRBD2. Germline V gene sequence: CDR1 SGHRS, CDR2 YFSETQ. V dropped 2 bases and J dropped 2; count of bases not matched to a gene: 3. The CDR3 has 15 residues. DNA for the CDR3: TGCGCCAGCAGCTTCGGGGGGTCTAACACCGGGGAGCTGTTTTTT. Translating gives CASSFGGSNTGELFF.

This clonotype was seen repeatedly, ten times or more. The chain has TRBV15 and TRBJ2-3, with 11 nucleotides matching TRBD1. CDR3 size: 15 residues. Trimming removed 5 bases from V and 2 bases from J; junction bases left unmatched: 3. Germline V gives CDR1 LNHNV, CDR2 YYDKDF (reference sequence). The CDR3 DNA follows: TGTGCCACCAGCGGGACAGGGGGAAACACAGATACGCAGTATTTT. This gives the protein CATSGTGGNTDTQYF.

This clonotype was seen many times. The chain carries TRBV5-1 and TRBJ2-6; possible D gene TRBD1, 5 bases. V lost 5 bases and J 4 bases, leaving 13 bases between the germline ends. CDR3 size: 15 residues. Germline loops: CDR1 SGHRS, CDR2 YFSETQ. CDR3 protein: CASSSGFSGANVLTF. The CDR3 region has the DNA TGCGCCAGCAGTTCAGGGTTTTCAGGGGCCAACGTCCTGACTTTC.

The chain joins TRBV5-1 to TRBJ1-6, with D maybe TRBD1 (6 bases). The V end was cut by 5 bases, the J end by 7 bases, with 13 bases between. The CDR3 totals 14 residues. Germline V lookup: CDR1 SGHRS, CDR2 YFSETQ. In DNA form, the CDR3 reads TGCGCCAGCAGGAGGGCAGGGGTGAATTCACCCCTCCACTTT. Translated, it gives CASRRAGVNSPLHF.

The V call is TRBV20-1, the J call TRBJ2-5; TRBD1 matches at 9 bases. The germline V gene has CDR1 DFQATT and CDR2 SNEGSKA (reference sequence). The CDR3 length is 14 residues. Trimming removed 7 bases from V and 5 bases from J; junction bases left unmatched: 11. CDR3 loop: CSGQGTGNPETQYF. CDR3 DNA sequence: TGCAGTGGGCAAGGGACAGGGAATCCTGAGACCCAGTACTTC.

This clonotype was seen ten or more times. V gene TRBV5-1 combines with J gene TRBJ2-7; D perhaps matches TRBD1 (6 bases). Germline values: CDR1 SGHRS, CDR2 YFSETQ. V was trimmed by 4 bases and J by 4 bases, leaving 9 bases between them. The CDR3 runs to 12 residues. The CDR3 reads CASSIGQYEQYF. The CDR3 DNA reads as TGCGCCAGCAGCATCGGACAGTACGAGCAGTACTTC.

This clonotype appeared many times. CDR3 protein: CASSDNLQGQPQHF. The CDR3 region has the DNA TGTGCCAGCAGTGATAATCTACAGGGCCAGCCCCAGCATTTT. This rearrangement joins TRBV2 to TRBJ1-5; a weak D match, TRBD1 (6 bases). Germline lookup yields CDR1 SNHLY and CDR2 FYNNEI. The CDR3 runs 14 residues. V lost 3 bases to trimming and J lost 7 bases, with 13 bases between them.

Comment on this clonotype: This clone may be a read error of a much larger clone one base away. This chain links TRBV3-1 with TRBJ1-2; D unclear. This CDR3 comprises 14 residues. Germline V gives CDR1 LGHDT, CDR2 YNNKEL (reference sequence). The CDR3 DNA reads TGTGTCAGCAGCCAAGGACCAAGCCACTATGGCTACACCTTC. Encoded protein: CVSSQGPSHYGYTF.

In its sample, this clonotype was seen many times. The junction shows a germline mismatch at one end, possibly a read error. This rearrangement joins TRBV7-7 to TRBJ1-4; D is uncertain. CDR3 length equals 13 residues. In germline, CDR1 is SSHAT, CDR2 FNYEAQ (reference sequence). The CDR3 reads CASSLTTNEKLFF. The CDR3 nucleotides read TGTGCTAGCAGCCTGACAACTAATGAAAAACTGTTTTTT.

This clonotype has ten or more counts. This chain joins TRBV28 and TRBJ1-5; D uncertain. This CDR3 spans 12 amino acids. Trimming cost V 4 bases and J 6 bases, with 7 bases left between them. Germline loops: CDR1 MDHEN, CDR2 SYDVKM. DNA for the CDR3: TGTGCCAGCAGTTCGGTTGGTCAGCCCCAGCATTTT. It translates to CASSSVGQPQHF.

This clonotype has a count of ten or more. The rearrangement links TRBV6-5 to TRBJ2-7; TRBD2 agrees at 10 bases. Unmatched junction bases numbered 4, after V lost 4 bases and J lost 1 base. The CDR3 spans 15 residues. Germline loops: CDR1 MNHEY, CDR2 SVGAGI. CDR3 amino acids: CASSSRTSGSYEQYF. The CDR3 DNA is TGTGCCAGCAGTTCTCGGACTAGCGGATCCTACGAGCAGTACTTC.

The sample holds a few counts of this clonotype. The chain employs TRBV18 and TRBJ1-1, with 9 nucleotides matching TRBD1. Unmatched junction bases numbered 5, after V lost 5 bases and J lost 1 base. There are 15 residues in the CDR3. Germline V gene sequence: CDR1 KGHSH, CDR2 LQKENI. The CDR3 DNA reads as TGTGCCAGCTCAACGGGACAGGGTGGGAACACTGAAGCTTTCTTT. It translates to CASSTGQGGNTEAFF.

This clonotype was observed at least ten times. V is TRBV20-1 and J is TRBJ2-1, with 10 bases aligning to TRBD1. This CDR3 comprises 13 residues. The trim removed 0 bases at V and 10 bases at J, leaving 3 bases unmatched. CDR1 and CDR2 from the germline V gene are DFQATT and SNEGSKA (reference sequence). CDR3 amino acids: CSARDRDRGEQFF. The CDR3 coding sequence is TGCAGTGCTAGAGATCGGGACAGGGGAGAGCAGTTCTTC.

At least ten counts were recorded for this clonotype. This chain links TRBV12-3 or TRBV12-4 with TRBJ1-3, with 7 bases that match TRBD1. CDR3 length equals 15 residues. V shed 5 bases, J shed 4 bases, and the junction held 8 bases outside the gene matches. The CDR3 region is CASSLHRDRGNTIYF. As DNA, the CDR3 is TGTGCCAGCAGTCTTCACCGGGACAGAGGAAACACCATATATTTT.

There are many counts of this clonotype. The chain couples TRBV5-1 to TRBJ1-3; D remains unclear. This CDR3 is 14 amino acids long. CDR1 and CDR2 (germline): SGHRS, YFSETQ. The V gene lost 4 bases and the J gene lost 0 bases, with 8 bases spanning the gap. CDR3 coding DNA: TGCGCCAGCAGCCCAGTAAGCTCTGGAAACACCATATATTTT. Its protein is CASSPVSSGNTIYF.

This clonotype came up many times. The chain joins TRBV7-2 to TRBJ1-5; 7 nucleotides match TRBD1. Trimming at V came to 5 bases and at J to 0 bases, leaving 10 bases not matched to a gene. Germline CDR1 SGHTA, CDR2 FQGNSA. The CDR3 has 17 residues. The CDR3 region has the DNA TGTGCCAGCAGCGGCAGGGGGGGTTTCAATAGCAATCAGCCCCAGCATTTT. This translates into CASSGRGGFNSNQPQHF.

In this sample, this clonotype turned up many times. The chain joins TRBV7-3 to TRBJ2-2; TRBD2 might be the D (6 bases). From germline, CDR1 is SGHTA and CDR2 FQGTGA. Trimming took off 5 bases at V and 6 bases at J, with 13 bases between the two ends. The CDR3 is 14 amino acids. Here the CDR3 reads CASSQMGGPGELFF. As DNA, the CDR3 is TGTGCCAGCAGCCAAATGGGGGGTCCCGGGGAGCTGTTTTTT.